The 20 T cell receptor beta chains given below trace back to one sample, sequenced in a study of cytomegalovirus exposure and HLA in healthy donors. The PCR made use of 60 Vbeta and 13 Jbeta primers. Profiled with immunoSEQ multiplex PCR; TCRdb holds only in-frame clones, not every one. There are 69,000 or so clones in the sample; 74% occur only once, and 8.5% to 14% lies in the top ten. The sequencing sample was made of PBMCs. The receptors were sampled from a woman aged 60-70 years in good health and CMV-seropositive.

The chain recombines TRBV19 with TRBJ1-4; TRBD1 agrees at 7 bases. V dropped 9 bases and J dropped 8; count of bases not matched to a gene: 12. The length of the CDR3 is 14 residues. In germline, CDR1 is LNHDA, CDR2 SQIVND (reference sequence). The DNA for the CDR3 is TGTGCCAGCAACCTTCAAGGGGGCAGAGAAAAACTGTTTTTT. It is translated as CASNLQGGREKLFF.

The V call is TRBV28, the J call TRBJ1-1; a possible D gene is TRBD1 (5 bases). Trimming took 0 bases from V and 2 from J, leaving 13 bases between them. The CDR3 totals 16 residues. Germline assignment: CDR1 MDHEN and CDR2 SYDVKM. The CDR3 region is CASSLWGTGGNTEAFF. CDR3 DNA: TGTGCCAGCAGTTTATGGGGGACGGGGGGAAACACTGAAGCTTTCTTT.

This clone showed up just a few times. CDR3 coding DNA: TGTGCCAGCAGTTGGACAGGGGAATACACTGGAAACACCATATATTTT. Translating gives CASSWTGEYTGNTIYF. The chain is built from TRBV28 and TRBJ1-3, with 9 bases matching TRBD1. Per germline, CDR1 MDHEN and CDR2 SYDVKM. The trim removed 4 bases at V and 2 bases at J, leaving 6 bases unmatched. The length of the CDR3 is 16 residues.

This clone was observed a handful of times. V and J are TRBV5-1 and TRBJ1-5; TRBD1 agrees at 10 bases. This CDR3 has 15 amino acids. V was pared by 6 bases and J by 2 bases, with 5 bases of the junction left unmatched. Germline CDR1 is SGHRS and CDR2 is YFSETQ. Here the CDR3 reads CASTRTGGRNQPQHF. CDR3 coding DNA: TGCGCCAGCACCCGGACAGGGGGGCGCAATCAGCCCCAGCATTTT.

The chain joins TRBV30 to TRBJ2-7; TRBD1 matches at 9 bases. There are 14 residues in the CDR3. With V trimmed by 5 bases and J by 5 bases, 10 bases remained unmatched. Germline V lookup: CDR1 GTSNPN, CDR2 SVGIG (reference sequence). The CDR3: CAWSPGQGINEQYF. CDR3 DNA sequence: TGTGCCTGGTCTCCGGGACAGGGAATCAACGAGCAGTACTTC.

In DNA form, the CDR3 reads TGTGCCTGGAGAGGACAGGGCAGTTCACCCCTCCACTTT. This codes for CAWRGQGSSPLHF. J is TRBJ1-6 and V is TRBV30; 8 bases agree with TRBD1. The junction had 4 bases not matched to a gene; V was cut back by 3 bases and J by 9 bases. The germline V gene has CDR1 GTSNPN and CDR2 SVGIG (reference sequence). The CDR3 is made up of 13 amino acids.

The chain employs TRBV30 and TRBJ1-1; 10 bases agree with TRBD1. V lost 3 bases to trimming and J lost 5 bases; unmatched junction nucleotides: 6. Per germline, CDR1 GTSNPN and CDR2 SVGIG (reference sequence). CDR3 length: 14 amino acids. The CDR3 DNA follows: TGTGCCTGGAGAAGACAGGGGGCGAATACTGAAGCTTTCTTT. Translating gives CAWRRQGANTEAFF.

Comments on this clone: A far larger clone is one nucleotide away, so this likely arose from a read error. Lacking the conserved final phenylalanine or tryptophan, this CDR3 likely reflects a read error. The chain joins TRBV29-1 to TRBJ1-5, with D perhaps TRBD1 (6 bases). Trimming removed 3 bases at V and 4 bases at J, with 10 bases between. This CDR3 is 13 amino acids long. The germline CDR1 and CDR2 sequences are SQVTM and ANQGSEA. The CDR3 DNA follows: TGCAGCGTTGATGGGGGCTGGAATCAGCCCCAGCATTAT. Protein sequence: CSVDGGWNQPQHY.

Of note for this clone: Relative to the germline gene, one junction end is altered; a read error may explain this. This CDR3 reads CASREDYSSYNEQFF. As DNA, the CDR3 is TGTGCCAGCAGAGAAGACTATAGCTCCTACAATGAGCAGTTCTTC. The chain uses TRBV2 and TRBJ2-1; the D gene is possibly TRBD2 (5 bases). The CDR3 spans 15 residues. Per the germline V gene, CDR1 is SNHLY and CDR2 is FYNNEI.

The chain carries TRBV6-1 and TRBJ1-1; 7 bases fit TRBD1. Germline CDR1 and CDR2: MNHNS and SASEGT. V was pared by 6 bases and J by 6 bases, with 10 bases of the junction left unmatched. CDR3 length equals 14 residues. The CDR3 here is CASSDNRGLPEAFF. CDR3 sequence (DNA): TGTGCCAGCAGCGACAACAGGGGACTCCCTGAAGCTTTCTTT.

This rearrangement joins TRBV7-9 to TRBJ2-5; 9 bases line up with TRBD1. The V segment lost 1 base and the J segment 1 base; nucleotides outside the gene matches: 1. Germline CDR1 reads SEHNR; CDR2 reads FQNEAQ (reference sequence). CDR3 size: 15 residues. Here the CDR3 reads CASSLGTGVQETQYF. In nucleotides, the CDR3 is TGTGCCAGCAGCTTAGGGACAGGGGTCCAAGAGACCCAGTACTTC.

This chain links TRBV16 with TRBJ2-7, with D possibly being TRBD2 (6 bases). V was pared by 3 bases and J by 4 bases, with 13 bases between. Germline lookup yields CDR1 KGHSY and CDR2 FQNENV. The CDR3 loop spans 14 amino acids. Here the CDR3 reads CASSHGTEGYEQYF. Written as DNA, the CDR3 is TGTGCCAGCAGCCACGGGACGGAGGGATACGAGCAGTACTTC.

This clone has only a few counts. The J gene is TRBJ1-1, the V gene TRBV27; no definite D call. CDR3 length equals 13 residues. Germline values: CDR1 MNHEY, CDR2 SMNVEV (reference sequence). Trimming left V 6 bases short and J 5 bases short, with 13 bases between. DNA for the CDR3: TGTGCCAGCAGCCGGAAGGAGGGAACTGAAGCTTTCTTT. Residues: CASSRKEGTEAFF.

V usage is TRBV5-6 and J usage is TRBJ1-1; 9 nucleotides align to TRBD1. V trimming: 3 bases; J trimming: 8 bases; junction bases outside the gene matches: 8. Germline V gives CDR1 SGHDT, CDR2 YYEEEE. The CDR3 covers 14 residues. The DNA of the CDR3 is TGTGCCAGCAGCTGGGGACAGGGTTCTCTAGAAGCTTTCTTT. Translated, it gives CASSWGQGSLEAFF.

The V and J genes are TRBV7-6 and TRBJ2-7; 10 nucleotides match TRBD1. Germline V gives CDR1 SGHVS, CDR2 FNYEAQ. This CDR3 is built from 14 residues. V was clipped by 4 bases and J by 11 bases; unmatched bases: 11. CDR3 coding DNA: TGTGCCAGCAGCTCCGGGACAGGGGTGTCGTTAAAGTACTTC. It specifies CASSSGTGVSLKYF.

The chain couples TRBV9 to TRBJ1-1; D gene ambiguous. The V end lost 7 bases, the J end lost 0 bases, and 7 bases lay between the germline ends. The CDR3 sequence is 12 residues long. Germline V gene lookup returns CDR1 SGDLS and CDR2 YYNGEE. DNA for the CDR3: TGTGCCAGCGCGGGATTGAACACTGAAGCTTTCTTT. Amino acid sequence: CASAGLNTEAFF.

As to this clone: The junction does not match germline at one end; this may be a read error. V usage is TRBV20-1 and J usage is TRBJ2-1; a weak D match, TRBD2 (6 bases). Per germline, CDR1 DFQATT and CDR2 SNEGSKA (reference sequence). The CDR3 extends over 11 amino acids. CDR3 residues: CSAVVGLPEVF. Here the CDR3 DNA reads TGCAGTGCGGTTGTCGGACTACCGGAAGTCTTC.

The chain uses TRBV15 and TRBJ2-1, with D perhaps TRBD2 (6 bases). The CDR3 consists of 15 residues. V lost 2 bases and J 7 bases, leaving 15 bases between the germline ends. The V gene's germline CDR1 is LNHNV and CDR2 YYDKDF (reference sequence). CDR3 DNA: TGTGCCACCAGCAGAATCAGGGAGGTAGAGAATGAGCAGTTCTTC. Its translation is CATSRIREVENEQFF.

V is TRBV30 and J is TRBJ2-3; D is undetermined. Germline assignment: CDR1 GTSNPN and CDR2 SVGIG (reference sequence). This CDR3 is built from 13 residues. V lost 2 bases, J lost 4 bases, and 10 bases lay in between. The CDR3 nucleotides read TGTGCCTGGAGTCCCCTCCCTGCAGATACGCAGTATTTT. Translated: CAWSPLPADTQYF.

The gene calls are TRBV7-9 and TRBJ2-3, with 10 bases that match TRBD2. The CDR3 runs to 16 residues. Germline CDR1 and CDR2: SEHNR and FQNEAQ (reference sequence). The V and J ends lost 5 bases and 6 bases, in that order; junction bases with no gene match: 11. The CDR3 DNA reads as TGTGCCAGCAGCCTACGGACTAGCGGTGGTCGGGATACGCAGTATTTT. It specifies CASSLRTSGGRDTQYF.